Listed below are T cell receptor beta chains from one sample, sequenced in a study of CD8+CD57+ T cells in acquired aplastic anemia. One entry per CDR3 protein, called by TCRdb with MiXCR from the reads. This sample yields fewer than 250,000 distinct CDR3 sequences, of which approximately 45% are seen a single time; about 8.3% belongs to the top ten. The specimen was sorted CD4+, CD8+, or CD8+CD57+ T cells (not recorded which) from PBMCs. The source is a human donor with aplastic anemia. Each CDR3 is given with its conserved first and last residue. A D gene is named only where the DNA matches it firmly. Some rows have no size entry. The others give once, few or many, or a class for an expanded clone.

v_call	j_call	d_call	clone_size	cdr3_nt	cdr3_aa
TRBV7-9	TRBJ2-1	.	many	TGTGCCAGCAGCTTAGGCCCTCAGGCCGTCAACAATGAGCAGTTCTTC	CASSLGPQAVNNEQFF
TRBV4-2	TRBJ1-1	TRBD1	.	TGTGCCAGCAGCCTTCCGGGACAGGGGTTTGAAGGCACTGAAGCTTTCTTT	CASSLPGQGFEGTEAFF
TRBV12-3/TRBV12-4	TRBJ2-1	.	many	TGTGCCAGCAGTCCCCGGGCGGGTGAGCAGTTCTTC	CASSPRAGEQFF
TRBV28	TRBJ1-5	.	.	TGTGCCAGCAGTTTGGCAGCAGGGCGAAGTCAGCCCCAGCATTTT	CASSLAAGRSQPQHF
TRBV20-1	TRBJ2-1	TRBD2	many	TGCAGTGCTAGAGATTTCACCAGCGGGAGAGACATCCAGCAGTTCTTC	CSARDFTSGRDIQQFF
TRBV7-9	TRBJ1-4	.	once	TGTGCCAGCAGCTTAAGGAACAGGGAGATGGTGAAACTGTTTTTT	CASSLRNREMVKLFF
TRBV4-3	TRBJ1-4	.	.	TGCGCCAGCAGCCAACAGCCCGGGGGACCTAATGAAAAACTGTTTTTT	CASSQQPGGPNEKLFF
TRBV29-1	TRBJ2-7	.	.	TGCAGCGTTGAAGGGGCTGCGAACCCAGACAGTAAAAGCTCCTACGAGCAGTACTTC	CSVEGAANPDSKSSYEQYF
TRBV30	TRBJ1-5	.	once	TGTGCCTGGAGTGTTAACCCATCCTATATAGACAGTTTCCAGCATTTT	CAWSVNPSYIDSFQHF
TRBV19	TRBJ1-6	.	.	TGTGCCAGTAGTATAGAAGCCGGTAATTCACCCCTCCACTTT	CASSIEAGNSPLHF
TRBV7-2	TRBJ2-7	TRBD1	.	TGTGCCAGCCGGACAGGGGGGACCCTGAGCTCCTACGAGCAGTACTTC	CASRTGGTLSSYEQYF
TRBV27	TRBJ2-5	TRBD2	.	TGTGCCAGCGCGGGGGGACGGAGAGGGGAGACCCAGTACTTC	CASAGGRRGETQYF
TRBV7-2	TRBJ2-7	.	many	TGTGCCAGCAGCTTAGGGCTAAAGACCTACGAGCAGTACTTC	CASSLGLKTYEQYF
TRBV4-3	TRBJ2-7	TRBD1	many	TGCGCCAGCAGCCAAGATCGAGGACAGGCCTACGAGCAGTACTTC	CASSQDRGQAYEQYF
TRBV19	TRBJ2-2	.	many	TGTGCCAGTAGGACAGATACCGGGGAGCTGTTTTTT	CASRTDTGELFF
TRBV10-3	TRBJ2-1	TRBD2	.	TGTGCCATCAGTGACATCAGCAGCGGGAGGGCCGATGAGCAGTTCTTC	CAISDISSGRADEQFF
TRBV12-3/TRBV12-4	TRBJ2-1	.	many	TGTGCCAGCAGTTTAATTGGGCCGTACAATGAGCAGTTCTTC	CASSLIGPYNEQFF